This T cell receptor (beta chain) was obtained from a study of metastatic and nonmetastatic thyroid tumors. As for the study in general: Malignant thyroid and benign thyroid patients provided blood and tumor or nodule tissue whose repertoires were compared. Study results and caveats: Versus benign nodules, malignant thyroid tumors reportedly had significantly higher TCR beta diversity, in blood and tumor.

As handled by the study authors: Construction of a distant-metastasis classifier for papillary thyroid cancer relied on CDR3 differences across clinicopathological groups. MiXCR was used by TCRdb to re-call the PCR reads. TCRdb, rather than the study authors, made the V and J calls. The profile covers tens of thousands of clones, with about 26% appearing a single time and 6% taken by the ten largest. Before thyroid surgery, none of the patients had received any treatment. Per the germline V gene, CDR1 is MNHNS and CDR2 is SASEGT. This CDR3 contains 17 residues. With V trimmed by 3 bases and J by 0 bases, 9 bases remained unmatched. This clone is labeled medium-sized. What it binds is not known.

The chain recombines TRBV6-1 with TRBJ1-2, with 8 bases identical to TRBD1. Sequenced: blood. The sequence was obtained from a female donor with papillary thyroid cancer or a benign thyroid nodule (not recorded which). Some clones in this sample may be carry-over from other donors' samples. The CDR3 coding sequence is TGTGCCAGCAGTGATCGTGGCAGGGGGCAAGCTAACTATGGCTACACCTTC. Translated: CASSDRGRGQANYGYTF.